The 25 T cell receptor beta chains below all came from one sample that was sequenced in a study of blood T cell repertoires in COVID-19. Here immunoSEQ multiplex PCR was the method, and the copy in TCRdb shows in-frame clones only, minus some. The sample has 140,000 or so clones, approximately 90% seen once; the top ten hold over 8.5%. Sequencing was carried out using peripheral blood. Receptor source: a woman aged 50 to 65 with active or convalescent COVID-19.

As concerns this clone: A junction boundary mismatches the germline segment, possibly from a read error. This CDR3 is CASSFGQGGTDTQYF. CDR3 nucleotide sequence: TGTGCTAGCAGCTTCGGCCAGGGTGGTACAGATACGCAGTATTTT. The rearrangement joins TRBV7-7 to TRBJ2-3; tentatively, D is TRBD1 (5 bases). Germline assignment: CDR1 SSHAT and CDR2 FNYEAQ (reference sequence). This CDR3 has 15 amino acids. The full variable domain, in which reference TRBV7-7 and TRBJ2-3 provide the parts outside the CDR3, is GAGVSQSPRYKVTKRGQDVTLRCDPISSHATLYWYQQALGQGPEFLTYFNYEAQPDKSGLPSDRFSAERPEGSISTLTIQRTEQRDSAMYRCASSFGQGGTDTQYFGPGTRLTVL.

The V and J genes are TRBV29-1 and TRBJ2-7; 9 positions agree with TRBD1. Germline loops: CDR1 SQVTM, CDR2 ANQGSEA. There are 14 residues in the CDR3. The V and J ends lost 7 bases and 3 bases, in that order; junction bases with no gene match: 10. CDR3 in amino acids: CSASDGTGRYEQYF. CDR3 sequence (DNA): TGCAGCGCGTCGGACGGGACAGGGCGCTACGAGCAGTACTTC.

The V and J genes are TRBV7-9 and TRBJ1-2, with D tentatively TRBD1 (5 bases). V lost 3 bases and J 9 bases, leaving 11 bases between the germline ends. There are 12 residues in the CDR3. Germline V lookup: CDR1 SEHNR, CDR2 FQNEAQ (reference sequence). CDR3 sequence: CASSLQGVSYTF. CDR3 DNA sequence: TGTGCCAGCAGCTTGCAGGGTGTGAGCTACACCTTC.

The chain links TRBV27 to TRBJ2-1, with TRBD2 identical over 11 bases. V lost 0 bases and J lost 8; bases outside the gene matches: 3. Per germline, CDR1 MNHEY and CDR2 SMNVEV (reference sequence). The CDR3 runs 15 residues. For the CDR3, the DNA is TGTGCCAGCAGTTTATCCACTAGCGGGAGCGATGAGCAGTTCTTC. Translation: CASSLSTSGSDEQFF.

The chain combines TRBV13 with TRBJ2-3, with 8 bases that match TRBD2. V was clipped by 6 bases and J by 6 bases; unmatched bases: 5. The CDR3 is 13 amino acids. CDR1 PRHDT and CDR2 FYEKMQ come from the germline V gene (reference sequence). The CDR3 reads CASSFGLADTQYF. The DNA of the CDR3 is TGTGCCAGCAGTTTTGGACTAGCTGATACGCAGTATTTT.

The chain carries TRBV11-1 and TRBJ2-7; 7 nucleotides line up with TRBD1. The CDR3 extends over 13 amino acids. V gave up 6 bases and J gave up 2 bases; unmatched junction bases: 4. Germline V CDR1 and CDR2: SGHAT, FQDESV (reference sequence). For the CDR3, the DNA is TGTGCCAGCAGGACAGGGACGACCTACGAGCAGTACTTC. Translated: CASRTGTTYEQYF.

The V call is TRBV7-2, the J call TRBJ2-3; possibly TRBD1 for D (6 bases). Germline-derived CDR1 and CDR2 are SGHTA and FQGNSA. V was clipped by 5 bases and J by 2 bases, with 14 bases between them. The CDR3 extends over 15 amino acids. CDR3 protein: CASSLGTKLTDTQYF. The CDR3 DNA reads TGTGCCAGCAGCCTCGGGACAAAACTCACAGATACGCAGTATTTT.

This clone occurred once. The V and J genes are TRBV30 and TRBJ2-5; 7 bases agree with TRBD2. The germline V gene has CDR1 GTSNPN and CDR2 SVGIG (reference sequence). Trimming removed 5 bases from V and 3 bases from J; junction bases left unmatched: 3. The CDR3 has 12 amino acids. DNA for the CDR3: TGTGCCTGGTCGGGGGGTGAAGAGACCCAGTACTTC. The encoded protein is CAWSGGEETQYF.

This clone was seen many times. The chain carries TRBV19 and TRBJ1-2; 9 nucleotides agree with TRBD1. Trimming at V came to 9 bases and at J to 6 bases, leaving 11 bases not matched to a gene. Germline CDR1 and CDR2: LNHDA and SQIVND (reference sequence). CDR3 length: 14 residues. The CDR3 sequence is CASRADRGLHGYTF. CDR3 nucleotide sequence: TGTGCCAGCCGCGCGGACAGGGGATTGCATGGCTACACCTTC.

This chain uses TRBV19 with TRBJ2-1; TRBD2 matches at 8 bases. Germline loops: CDR1 LNHDA, CDR2 SQIVND (reference sequence). The CDR3 contains 17 residues. J was trimmed by 0 bases and V by 0 bases; bases with no gene match: 4. CDR3 amino acids: CASSIDISGNSYNEQFF. For the CDR3, the DNA is TGTGCCAGTAGTATAGATATTAGCGGGAACTCCTACAATGAGCAGTTCTTC.

The chain couples TRBV28 to TRBJ2-3, with 9 positions matching TRBD1. After removal of 6 bases from V and 3 bases from J, the junction contained 7 bases not matched to a gene. The germline V gene has CDR1 MDHEN and CDR2 SYDVKM. The CDR3 is 15 residues long. CDR3 in amino acids: CASSITGGLTDTQYF. CDR3 bases: TGTGCCAGCAGCATCACAGGGGGCTTAACAGATACGCAGTATTTT. Full variable domain (missing parts from reference TRBV28 and TRBJ2-3): DVKVTQSSRYLVKRTGEKVFLECVQDMDHENMFWYRQDPGLGLRLIYFSYDVKMKEKGDIPEGYSVSREKKERFSLILESASTNQTSMYLCASSITGGLTDTQYFGPGTRLTVL.

The chain carries TRBV7-9 and TRBJ1-2, with a possible D match to TRBD1 (6 bases). The V gene lost 7 bases and the J gene lost 4 bases, with 19 bases spanning the gap. The CDR3 sequence is 15 residues long. Germline V lookup: CDR1 SEHNR, CDR2 FQNEAQ (reference sequence). The CDR3 is CASTPTGLPPYGYTF. The CDR3, as DNA: TGTGCCAGCACCCCGACAGGTCTTCCGCCCTATGGCTACACCTTC.

The count of this clone is one. The rearrangement joins TRBV2 to TRBJ2-5; 11 nucleotides align to TRBD2. The CDR3 contains 17 residues. The J segment lost 1 base and the V segment lost 8 bases, leaving 12 bases of the junction unmatched. The germline V gene encodes CDR1 SNHLY and CDR2 FYNNEI. CDR3 region: CASLNLAGGFPQETQYF. CDR3 sequence (DNA): TGTGCCAGCCTCAACCTAGCGGGAGGTTTCCCCCAAGAGACCCAGTACTTC. Full variable domain (missing parts from reference TRBV2 and TRBJ2-5): EPEVTQTPSHQVTQMGQEVILRCVPISNHLYFYWYRQILGQKVEFLVSFYNNEISEKSEIFDDQFSVERPDGSNFTLKIRSTKLEDSAMYFCASLNLAGGFPQETQYFGPGTRLLVL.

The chain links TRBV7-6 to TRBJ2-7, with D perhaps matching TRBD1 (6 bases). The CDR3 spans 13 residues. Germline CDR1 reads SGHVS; CDR2 reads FNYEAQ. The V gene lost 3 bases and the J gene lost 3 bases, with 9 bases spanning the gap. The CDR3 protein is CASSFGQNYEQYF. CDR3 DNA: TGTGCCAGCAGCTTTGGACAGAACTACGAGCAGTACTTC.

This chain uses TRBV19 with TRBJ1-1; 8 nucleotides line up with TRBD1. With V trimmed by 6 bases and J by 3 bases, 12 bases remained unmatched. Germline V gene sequence: CDR1 LNHDA, CDR2 SQIVND (reference sequence). The CDR3 has 16 amino acids. CDR3 in amino acids: CASSDTTDREDTEAFF. The CDR3, as DNA: TGTGCCAGTAGCGATACAACGGACAGGGAAGACACTGAAGCTTTCTTT.

This chain joins TRBV14 and TRBJ1-3; D remains ambiguous. The CDR3 loop spans 12 amino acids. The germline CDR1 and CDR2 sequences are SGHDN and FVKESK. V was pared by 2 bases and J by 8 bases, with 7 bases between. The CDR3 reads CASSQNGYTIYF. CDR3 bases: TGTGCCAGCAGCCAAAACGGGTACACCATATATTTT.

The chain joins TRBV6-5 to TRBJ1-5; the D gene is possibly TRBD1 (5 bases). The ends were cut back, 5 bases at V and 4 bases at J, with 9 bases in the middle. Germline CDR1 and CDR2: MNHEY and SVGAGI. This CDR3 spans 13 amino acids. For the CDR3, the DNA is TGTGCCAGCAGTCACAGGCAGAATCAGCCCCAGCATTTT. It is translated as CASSHRQNQPQHF.

V usage is TRBV10-3 and J usage is TRBJ1-1; possible D gene TRBD1, 6 bases. CDR1 ENHRY and CDR2 SYGVKD come from the germline V gene. The ends were cut back, 4 bases at V and 5 bases at J, with 11 bases in the middle. This CDR3 contains 13 residues. The CDR3 nucleotides read TGTGCCATCAGTGTGGCAGGGGAAACTGAAGCTTTCTTT. This sequence encodes CAISVAGETEAFF.

This rearrangement joins TRBV7-9 to TRBJ1-3, with D perhaps matching TRBD1 (6 bases). Germline-derived CDR1 and CDR2 are SEHNR and FQNEAQ (reference sequence). The CDR3 consists of 17 residues. Deletions cut 4 bases from V and 3 bases from J, with 19 bases between. The CDR3 loop reads CASSYLVGRGDGNTIYF. The DNA for the CDR3 is TGTGCCAGCAGCTACCTCGTCGGCAGGGGAGATGGAAACACCATATATTTT.

The chain couples TRBV19 to TRBJ1-5; D is possibly TRBD1 (6 bases). The CDR3 loop spans 18 amino acids. Deletions cut 5 bases from V and 1 base from J, with 21 bases between. CDR1 LNHDA and CDR2 SQIVND come from the germline V gene (reference sequence). The CDR3 is CASSDQGQGPSSNQPQHF. The DNA of the CDR3 is TGTGCCAGTAGTGACCAGGGACAAGGACCCTCGAGCAATCAGCCCCAGCATTTT.

This rearrangement joins TRBV10-3 to TRBJ1-5; 9 bases map to TRBD1. CDR3 length equals 14 residues. Germline values: CDR1 ENHRY, CDR2 SYGVKD. V dropped 3 bases and J dropped 7; count of bases not matched to a gene: 4. CDR3 sequence (DNA): TGTGCCATCAGTGATACAGGGGGCGGGCAGCCCCAGCATTTT. Translation gives CAISDTGGGQPQHF.

The chain employs TRBV29-1 and TRBJ1-2, with D possibly TRBD1 on 5 matching bases. Per the germline V gene, CDR1 is SQVTM and CDR2 is ANQGSEA. V was pared by 4 bases and J by 4 bases, with 13 bases between. This CDR3 is built from 13 residues. For the CDR3, the DNA is TGCAGCGTTGCCTTAGGGACTGGCTATGGCTACACCTTC. Translation: CSVALGTGYGYTF.

J is TRBJ2-3 and V is TRBV28; 9 nucleotides agree with TRBD1. The CDR3 is made up of 16 amino acids. From germline, CDR1 is MDHEN and CDR2 SYDVKM. V dropped 4 bases and J dropped 5; count of bases not matched to a gene: 10. The CDR3 sequence is CASSYPPGQGGDTQYF. The CDR3 DNA is TGTGCCAGCAGTTACCCTCCGGGACAGGGAGGAGATACGCAGTATTTT.

The CDR3 spells CASSNYGDNEQFF. DNA for the CDR3: TGTGCCAGCAGCAATTACGGGGATAATGAGCAGTTCTTC. This chain joins TRBV13 and TRBJ2-1; TRBD2 is a possible D gene (5 bases). The CDR3 runs to 13 residues. Germline V gene data show CDR1 as PRHDT and CDR2 as FYEKMQ (reference sequence). V was shortened by 5 bases and J by 7 bases, with 12 bases between the two germline ends.

The chain is built from TRBV7-2 and TRBJ1-5; no clear D gene. Between the trimmed V and J ends, which lost 3 bases and 0 bases, there was a span of 9 bases. The CDR3 spans 15 residues. The germline V gene has CDR1 SGHTA and CDR2 FQGNSA. The CDR3 is CASSFEDYSNQPQHF. CDR3 nucleotide sequence: TGTGCCAGCAGCTTTGAGGATTATAGCAATCAGCCCCAGCATTTT.